The 3 T cell receptor beta chains below all came from one sample that was sequenced in a study of shared clonotypes between healthy human individuals. Naive CD8 cells lacked CD45RO and underwent positive selection for CCR7, leaving out terminally differentiated effector memory CD45RA+ cells. Clones were read by immunoSEQ multiplex PCR, and TCRdb kept only the in-frame ones, dropping some. The data hold roughly 550,000 clones, with nearly 97% observed a single time. The sample consisted of naive CD8+ T cells sorted from blood. The source is a woman aged 30 to 39 in good health.

This chain joins TRBV4-1 and TRBJ2-7; a weak D match, TRBD2 (5 bases). Deletions cut 1 base from V and 3 bases from J, with 7 bases between. The germline CDR1 and CDR2 sequences are MGHRA and YSYEKL. CDR3 length: 13 amino acids. CDR3 in DNA: TGCGCCAGCAGCCAAGTCGGGGACTACGAGCAGTACTTC. It is translated as CASSQVGDYEQYF.

The rearrangement links TRBV28 to TRBJ2-1, with D unclear. The germline gives CDR1 MDHEN, CDR2 SYDVKM. This CDR3 comprises 11 residues. V was shortened by 3 bases and J by 10 bases, with 7 bases between the two germline ends. The CDR3 DNA is TGTGCCAGCAGTTTTGTTCGGGAGCAGTTCTTC. Encoded protein: CASSFVREQFF.

The V and J genes are TRBV2 and TRBJ2-7; D possibly uses TRBD1 or TRBD2 (5 bases each). The ends were cut back, 4 bases at V and 0 bases at J, with 10 bases in the middle. The CDR3 contains 14 residues. In germline, CDR1 is SNHLY, CDR2 FYNNEI. The CDR3 protein is CASSVGPLSYEQYF. Written as DNA, the CDR3 is TGTGCCAGCAGTGTGGGACCGCTCTCCTACGAGCAGTACTTC.